This is a list of T cell receptor beta chains from one sample in a study of blood T cell repertoires in COVID-19. The assay was immunoSEQ multiplex PCR, and TCRdb's table has in-frame clones only and misses some. The sample has approximately 70,000 clones, roughly four fifths seen once. Sequencing was performed on peripheral blood. The receptors were gathered from a woman aged 55-69 years with acute or convalescent COVID-19. Each CDR3 is given with its conserved first and last residue. D genes are given only for firm matches. Part of the rows lack a size; the others show once, few, many or a class for expanded clones.

NA	TRBV3-1/TRBV3-2	TRBJ1-1	NA	CASSLGQPNTEAFF	TGTGCCAGCAGCCTCGGACAGCCCAACACTGAAGCTTTCTTT
NA	TRBV5-4	TRBJ1-6	TRBD1	CASSLGQGYNSPLHF	TGTGCCAGCAGCTTGGGACAGGGTTATAATTCACCCCTCCACTTT
NA	TRBV18	TRBJ2-5	TRBD2	CASSPPGTSMKTQYF	TGTGCCAGCTCACCACCCGGGACTAGCATGAAGACCCAGTACTTC
NA	TRBV3-1/TRBV3-2	TRBJ1-6	TRBD1	CASTDRGPNSPLHF	TGTGCCAGCACGGACAGGGGGCCTAATTCACCCCTCCACTTT
once	TRBV5-1	TRBJ2-5	TRBD1	CASSAGTVGATQYF	TGCGCCAGCAGCGCCGGGACAGTGGGAGCGACCCAGTACTTC
NA	TRBV11-1	TRBJ2-1	NA	CASSKTNEQFF	TGTGCCAGCTCTAAGACTAATGAGCAGTTCTTC
NA	TRBV6-6	TRBJ1-6	TRBD1	CASSPGGAPNSPLHF	TGTGCCAGCAGTCCAGGGGGCGCCCCAAATTCACCCCTCCACTTT
NA	TRBV25-1	TRBJ2-7	TRBD1	CASRQTGTGGNEQYF	TGTGCCAGCAGACAGACCGGGACAGGGGGCAACGAGCAGTACTTC
NA	TRBV21-1	TRBJ2-5	NA	CASSLETGGETQYF	TGTGCCAGCAGTCTGGAGACAGGGGGGGAGACCCAGTACTTC
NA	TRBV21-1	TRBJ1-1	NA	CASRDIQGKDTEAFF	TGTGCCAGCAGAGACATACAGGGGAAGGACACTGAAGCTTTCTTT
NA	TRBV6-5	TRBJ1-2	TRBD1	CASTRGNYGYTF	TGTGCCAGCACCAGGGGGAACTATGGCTACACCTTC
NA	TRBV7-8	TRBJ2-7	NA	CASSFNQGPYEQYF	TGTGCCAGCAGCTTTAACCAGGGCCCCTACGAGCAGTACTTC
NA	TRBV10-3	TRBJ2-7	NA	CAISGGSRNEQYF	TGTGCCATCAGTGGTGGGTCTAGGAACGAGCAGTACTTC
NA	TRBV5-1	TRBJ1-1	TRBD1	CASSLGQGGGTEAFF	TGCGCCAGCAGCTTGGGACAGGGGGGCGGCACTGAAGCTTTCTTT
NA	TRBV29-1	TRBJ1-4	NA	CSVGQDTANEKLFF	TGCAGCGTCGGGCAGGACACCGCTAATGAAAAACTGTTTTTT
few	TRBV5-1	TRBJ2-1	TRBD2	CASSLGGLGPRDEQFF	TGCGCCAGCAGCTTGGGGGGACTAGGTCCCAGGGATGAGCAGTTCTTC
NA	TRBV7-9	TRBJ2-1	TRBD1	CASRSGQGSYNEQFF	TGTGCCAGCAGGTCGGGACAGGGGTCCTACAATGAGCAGTTCTTC
NA	TRBV12-3/TRBV12-4	TRBJ2-5	TRBD2	CASSLTSTKTQYF	TGTGCCAGCAGCCTGACTAGCACGAAGACCCAGTACTTC
NA	TRBV4-2	TRBJ1-6	NA	CASSLPGQNSPLHF	TGTGCCAGCAGCCTCCCAGGACAAAATTCACCCCTCCACTTT
NA	TRBV27	TRBJ1-6	NA	CANPGLGQSNSPLHF	TGTGCCAACCCCGGATTAGGACAGAGTAATTCACCCCTCCACTTT
once	TRBV3-1/TRBV3-2	TRBJ1-2	TRBD1	CASSPDRGYGYTF	TGTGCCAGCAGCCCGGACAGGGGCTATGGCTACACCTTC
NA	TRBV19	TRBJ2-1	TRBD2	CASSIARGGYNEQFF	TGTGCCAGTAGTATAGCCCGGGGGGGCTACAATGAGCAGTTCTTC
NA	TRBV2	TRBJ1-1	NA	CASSLYTEAFF	TGTGCCAGCAGCTTGTACACTGAAGCTTTCTTT
NA	TRBV5-1	TRBJ1-4	NA	CASSLNGQLNEKLFF	TGCGCCAGCAGCTTAAACGGACAGCTTAATGAAAAACTGTTTTTT
NA	TRBV11-2	TRBJ2-2	TRBD2	CASSWLAGGPDTGELFF	TGTGCCAGCAGCTGGCTAGCGGGGGGGCCGGACACCGGGGAGCTGTTTTTT
NA	TRBV5-1	TRBJ2-2	NA	CASSLRRGSGELFF	TGCGCCAGCAGCTTGCGGCGGGGATCCGGGGAGCTGTTTTTT
NA	TRBV30	TRBJ1-2	NA	CAWSPHRENYGYTF	TGTGCCTGGAGCCCACACAGGGAAAACTATGGCTACACCTTC
NA	TRBV7-6	TRBJ1-5	NA	CASSKRPRDTPWSNQPQHF	TGTGCCAGCAGCAAACGACCCCGGGACACTCCATGGAGCAATCAGCCCCAGCATTTT
NA	TRBV5-4	TRBJ2-7	TRBD2	CASSLRRGGPYEQYF	TGTGCCAGCAGCTTGCGACGGGGGGGACCCTACGAGCAGTACTTC
NA	TRBV6-5	TRBJ1-2	NA	CASSSLAGLDYGYTF	TGTGCCAGCAGTTCCTTGGCAGGGCTTGACTATGGCTACACCTTC
NA	TRBV15	TRBJ1-1	NA	CATSRDRGITEAFF	TGTGCCACCAGCAGAGATCGAGGGATAACTGAAGCTTTCTTT
NA	TRBV18	TRBJ1-4	NA	CASSPGEQEKLFF	TGTGCCAGCTCACCAGGGGAGCAAGAAAAACTGTTTTTT
NA	TRBV5-6	TRBJ2-5	TRBD2	CAPLEPGLAGNETQYF	TGTGCCCCTCTAGAGCCGGGACTAGCGGGGAACGAGACCCAGTACTTC
NA	TRBV4-2	TRBJ1-3	TRBD1	CASSQTGQVGNTIYF	TGTGCCAGCAGCCAGACAGGGCAGGTCGGAAACACCATATATTTT
NA	TRBV30	TRBJ2-3	TRBD2	CAWSVKAGGTDTQYF	TGTGCCTGGAGTGTAAAAGCGGGGGGTACAGATACGCAGTATTTT
once	TRBV6-6	TRBJ2-1	TRBD2	CASSSGGGNYNEQFF	TGTGCCAGCAGCTCCGGCGGGGGGAACTACAATGAGCAGTTCTTC
once	TRBV6-6	TRBJ2-1	TRBD2	CASSFGGGAVEQFF	TGTGCCAGCAGTTTCGGCGGGGGGGCCGTTGAGCAGTTCTTC
NA	TRBV5-4	TRBJ2-1	NA	CASSLRVSNEQFF	TGTGCCAGCAGCCTGAGGGTGAGCAATGAGCAGTTCTTC
NA	TRBV7-9	TRBJ1-4	NA	CASSLKAGLGTNEKLFF	TGTGCCAGCAGCTTAAAGGCAGGGCTTGGAACTAATGAAAAACTGTTTTTT
NA	TRBV9	TRBJ1-2	TRBD1	CASSSTGDYGYTF	TGTGCCAGCAGCTCTACAGGGGACTATGGCTACACCTTC
NA	TRBV5-5	TRBJ2-1	NA	CAISTGHQNNEQFF	TGTGCCATCTCGACAGGCCATCAAAACAATGAGCAGTTCTTC
NA	TRBV13	TRBJ1-3	TRBD1	CASSFWTGGGNTIYF	TGTGCCAGCAGCTTCTGGACAGGTGGTGGAAACACCATATATTTT
few	TRBV5-1	TRBJ1-5	NA	CASSLGEGGSNQPQHF	TGCGCCAGCAGCTTGGGGGAGGGGGGTAGCAATCAGCCCCAGCATTTT